This T cell receptor (beta chain) was documented in a study of T cell clones after liver transplantation. Study information: Apart from a few HCV-positive recipients, transplants were for non-autoimmune, non-viral reasons. Study conclusions and caveats: Small, mixed patient groups and varying post-transplant times limit these conclusions.

Concerning this clone: Its antigen is not known.

TCRdb keeps only in-frame clones here, not all; method: immunoSEQ multiplex PCR. In the table there are around 110,000 clones, around nine tenths of which are singletons. In germline, CDR1 is SQVTM, CDR2 ANQGSEA. Trimming stripped 2 bases from V and 5 bases from J, with 15 bases between. The CDR3 is 14 amino acids. This receptor was taken from a human patient who received a liver transplant. Some T cells may have originated in the graft donor. The genes are TRBV29-1 and TRBJ1-2; D ambiguous. Source: CD4+ T cells from blood, taken 12 months after liver transplant. In nucleotides, the CDR3 is TGCAGCGTTGAAACTGGAGCAGACTCATATGGCTACACCTTC. It codes for CSVETGADSYGYTF.